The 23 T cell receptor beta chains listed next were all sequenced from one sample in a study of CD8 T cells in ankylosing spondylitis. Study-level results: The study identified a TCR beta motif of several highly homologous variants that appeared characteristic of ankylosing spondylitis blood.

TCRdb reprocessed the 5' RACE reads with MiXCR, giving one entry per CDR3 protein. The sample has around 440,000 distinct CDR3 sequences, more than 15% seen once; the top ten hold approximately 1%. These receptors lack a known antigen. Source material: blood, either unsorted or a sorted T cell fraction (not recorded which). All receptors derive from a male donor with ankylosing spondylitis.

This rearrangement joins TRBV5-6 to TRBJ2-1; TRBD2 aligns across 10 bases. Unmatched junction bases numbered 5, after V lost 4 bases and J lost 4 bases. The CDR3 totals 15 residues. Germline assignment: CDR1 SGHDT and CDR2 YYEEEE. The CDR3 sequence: CASSKGLAAYNEQFF. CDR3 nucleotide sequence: TGTGCCAGCAGCAAAGGACTAGCGGCTTACAATGAGCAGTTCTTC.

The CDR3 region has the DNA TGTGCCACCAGTAACGGGGGGGCCAGCTACAATGAGCAGTTCTTC. This sequence encodes CATSNGGASYNEQFF. The chain couples TRBV24-1 to TRBJ2-1; TRBD2 matches 8 bases. CDR3 length equals 15 residues. The germline gives CDR1 KGHDR, CDR2 SFDVKD. Unmatched junction bases numbered 6, after V lost 6 bases and J lost 3 bases.

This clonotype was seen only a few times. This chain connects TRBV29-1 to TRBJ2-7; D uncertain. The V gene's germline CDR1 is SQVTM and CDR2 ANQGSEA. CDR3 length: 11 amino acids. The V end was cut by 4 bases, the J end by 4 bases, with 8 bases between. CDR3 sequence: CSVGTAYEQYF. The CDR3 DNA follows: TGCAGCGTTGGAACAGCGTACGAGCAGTACTTC.

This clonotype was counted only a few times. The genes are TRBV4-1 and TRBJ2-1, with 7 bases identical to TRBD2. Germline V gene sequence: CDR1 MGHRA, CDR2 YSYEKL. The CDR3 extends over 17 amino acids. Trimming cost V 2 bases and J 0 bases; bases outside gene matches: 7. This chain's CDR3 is CASSQNPSGNSYNEQFF. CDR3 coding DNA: TGCGCCAGCAGCCAAAATCCGAGCGGGAACTCCTACAATGAGCAGTTCTTC.

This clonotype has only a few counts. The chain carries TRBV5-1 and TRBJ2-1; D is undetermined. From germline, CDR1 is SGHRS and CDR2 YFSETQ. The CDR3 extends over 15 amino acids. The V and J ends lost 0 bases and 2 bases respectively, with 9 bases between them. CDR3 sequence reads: CASSLGSATYNEQFF. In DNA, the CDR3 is TGCGCCAGCAGCTTGGGATCCGCTACCTACAATGAGCAGTTCTTC.

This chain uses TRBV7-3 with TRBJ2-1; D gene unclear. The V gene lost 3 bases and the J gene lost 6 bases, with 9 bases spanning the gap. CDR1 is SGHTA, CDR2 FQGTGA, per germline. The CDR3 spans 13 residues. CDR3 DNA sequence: TGTGCCAGCAGCTTCTTCCCAGGCAATGAGCAGTTCTTC. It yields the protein CASSFFPGNEQFF.

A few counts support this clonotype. CDR3 nucleotide sequence: TGTGCCAGCAGCGCACCCGGGATGCCAGAGACCCAGTACTTC. It codes for CASSAPGMPETQYF. V is TRBV7-7 and J is TRBJ2-5, with TRBD2 as a possible D gene (5 bases). CDR1 and CDR2 from the germline V gene are SSHAT and FNYEAQ (reference sequence). Trimming took off 5 bases at V and 4 bases at J, with 14 bases between the two ends. The length of the CDR3 is 14 residues.

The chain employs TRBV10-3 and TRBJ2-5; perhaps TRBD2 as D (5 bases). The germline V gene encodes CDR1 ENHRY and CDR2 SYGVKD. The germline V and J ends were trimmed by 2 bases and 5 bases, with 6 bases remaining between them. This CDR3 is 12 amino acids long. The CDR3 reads CAISETGETQYF. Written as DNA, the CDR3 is TGTGCCATCAGTGAGACGGGGGAGACCCAGTACTTC.

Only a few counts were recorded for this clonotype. The chain's CDR3 is CASSQAPGQEARASGNTIYF. DNA of the CDR3: TGTGCCAGCAGCCAAGCCCCGGGACAGGAAGCTCGCGCCTCTGGAAACACCATATATTTT. The chain carries TRBV4-2 and TRBJ1-3; 8 bases are shared with TRBD1. V was clipped by 1 base and J by 0 bases; unmatched bases: 14. Per the germline V gene, CDR1 is LGHNA and CDR2 is YNFKEQ. The CDR3 sequence is 20 residues long.

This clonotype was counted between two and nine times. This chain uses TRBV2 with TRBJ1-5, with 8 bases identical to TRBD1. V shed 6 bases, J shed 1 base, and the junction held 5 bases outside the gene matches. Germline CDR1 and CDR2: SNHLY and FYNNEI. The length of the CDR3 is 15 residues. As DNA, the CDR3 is TGTGCCAGCAGCCCGGACAGGGTAAGCAATCAGCCCCAGCATTTT. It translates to CASSPDRVSNQPQHF.

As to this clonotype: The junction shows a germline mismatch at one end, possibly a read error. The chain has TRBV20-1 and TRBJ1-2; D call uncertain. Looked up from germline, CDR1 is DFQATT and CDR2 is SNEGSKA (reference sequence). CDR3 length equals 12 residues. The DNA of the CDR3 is TGTAAGGTTGGACCAGCTAACTATGGCTACACCTTC. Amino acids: CKVGPANYGYTF.

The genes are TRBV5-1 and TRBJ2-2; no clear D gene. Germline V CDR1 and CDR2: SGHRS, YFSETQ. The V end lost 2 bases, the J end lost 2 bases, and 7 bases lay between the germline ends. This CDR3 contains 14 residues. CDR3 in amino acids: CASSLFGNTGELFF. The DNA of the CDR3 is TGCGCCAGCAGCTTATTTGGTAACACCGGGGAGCTGTTTTTT.

Here the CDR3 DNA reads TGCGCCAGCAGCTCCCGGGGGGTAGGCCAAGAGACCCAGTACTTC. Amino acid sequence: CASSSRGVGQETQYF. The chain links TRBV5-1 to TRBJ2-5, with 7 bases aligning to TRBD2. After removal of 3 bases from V and 1 base from J, the junction contained 6 bases not matched to a gene. Per germline, CDR1 SGHRS and CDR2 YFSETQ. The CDR3 is 15 amino acids.

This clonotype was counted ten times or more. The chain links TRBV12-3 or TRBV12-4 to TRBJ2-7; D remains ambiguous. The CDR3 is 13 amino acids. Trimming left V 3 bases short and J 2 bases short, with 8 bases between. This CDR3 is CASSFHRPYEQYF. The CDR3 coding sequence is TGTGCCAGCAGTTTCCACCGGCCCTACGAGCAGTACTTC.

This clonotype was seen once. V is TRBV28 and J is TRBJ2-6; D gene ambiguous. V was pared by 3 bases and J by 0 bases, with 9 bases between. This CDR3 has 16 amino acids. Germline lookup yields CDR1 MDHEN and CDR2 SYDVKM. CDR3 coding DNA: TGTGCCAGCAGTTTGGAACACCACTCTGGGGCCAACGTCCTGACTTTC. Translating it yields CASSLEHHSGANVLTF.

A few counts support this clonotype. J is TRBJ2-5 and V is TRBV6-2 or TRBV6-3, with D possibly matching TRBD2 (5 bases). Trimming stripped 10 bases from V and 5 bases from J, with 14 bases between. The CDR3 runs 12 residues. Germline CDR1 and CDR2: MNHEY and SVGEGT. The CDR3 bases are TGTGCCACCATCACGGGATCGGAGACCCAGTACTTC. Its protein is CATITGSETQYF.

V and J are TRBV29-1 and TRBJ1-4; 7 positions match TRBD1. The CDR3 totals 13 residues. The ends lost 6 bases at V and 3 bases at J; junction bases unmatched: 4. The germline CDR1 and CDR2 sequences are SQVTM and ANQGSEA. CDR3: CSVNRGANEKLFF. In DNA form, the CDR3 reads TGCAGCGTCAACAGGGGCGCTAATGAAAAACTGTTTTTT.

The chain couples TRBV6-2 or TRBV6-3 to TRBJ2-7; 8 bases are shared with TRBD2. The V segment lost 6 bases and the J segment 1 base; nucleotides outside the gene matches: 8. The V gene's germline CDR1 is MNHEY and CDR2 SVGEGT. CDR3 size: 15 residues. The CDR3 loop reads CASSHWPSGSYEQYF. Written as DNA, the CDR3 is TGTGCCAGCAGCCACTGGCCTAGCGGGTCCTACGAGCAGTACTTC.

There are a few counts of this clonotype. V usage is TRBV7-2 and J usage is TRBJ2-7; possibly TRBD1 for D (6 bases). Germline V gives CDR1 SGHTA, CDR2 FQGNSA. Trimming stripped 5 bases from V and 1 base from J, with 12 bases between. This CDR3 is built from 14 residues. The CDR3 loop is CASSPRQASYEQYF. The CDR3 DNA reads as TGTGCCAGCAGCCCACGACAGGCATCCTACGAGCAGTACTTC.

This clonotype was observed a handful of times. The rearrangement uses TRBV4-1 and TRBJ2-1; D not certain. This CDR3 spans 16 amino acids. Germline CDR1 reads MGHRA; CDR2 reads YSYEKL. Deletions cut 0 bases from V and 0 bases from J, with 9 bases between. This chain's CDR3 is CASSQDLILSYNEQFF. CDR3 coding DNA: TGCGCCAGCAGCCAAGATCTTATCCTCTCCTACAATGAGCAGTTCTTC.

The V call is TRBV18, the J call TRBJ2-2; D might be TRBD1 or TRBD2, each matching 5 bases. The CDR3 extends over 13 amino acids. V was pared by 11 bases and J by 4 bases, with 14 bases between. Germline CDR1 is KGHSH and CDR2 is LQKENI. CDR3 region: CASGTEATGELFF. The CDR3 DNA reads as TGTGCCTCCGGGACGGAAGCCACCGGGGAGCTGTTTTTT.

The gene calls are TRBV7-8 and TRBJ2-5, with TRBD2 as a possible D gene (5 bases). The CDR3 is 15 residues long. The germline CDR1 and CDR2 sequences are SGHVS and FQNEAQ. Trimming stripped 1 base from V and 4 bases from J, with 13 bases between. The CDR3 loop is CASSLDGLATETQYF. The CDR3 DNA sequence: TGTGCCAGCAGCTTAGACGGTTTAGCGACAGAGACCCAGTACTTC.

CDR3 nucleotides: TGTGCCAGCAGCTTAGTAGCTCAATTAGGAACTGAAGCTTTCTTT. It yields the protein CASSLVAQLGTEAFF. V is TRBV7-2 and J is TRBJ1-1; D unclear. Germline V gene sequence: CDR1 SGHTA, CDR2 FQGNSA. The CDR3 runs 15 residues. Trimming cost V 1 base and J 5 bases, with 14 bases left between them. The full variable domain, in which reference TRBV7-2 and TRBJ1-1 provide the parts outside the CDR3, is GAGVSQSPSNKVTEKGKDVELRCDPISGHTALYWYRQSLGQGLEFLIYFQGNSAPDKSGLPSDRFSAERTGGSVSTLTIQRTQQEDSAVYLCASSLVAQLGTEAFFGQGTRLTVV.